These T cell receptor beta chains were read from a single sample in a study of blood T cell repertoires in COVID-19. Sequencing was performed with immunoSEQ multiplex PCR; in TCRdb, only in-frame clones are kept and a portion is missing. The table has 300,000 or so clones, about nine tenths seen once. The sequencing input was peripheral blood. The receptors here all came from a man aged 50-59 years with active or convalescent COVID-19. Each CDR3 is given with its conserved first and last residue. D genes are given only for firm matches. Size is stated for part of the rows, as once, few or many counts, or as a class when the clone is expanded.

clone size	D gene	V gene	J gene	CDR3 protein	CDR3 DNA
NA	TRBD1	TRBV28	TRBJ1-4	CASTPPGQGREKLFF	TGTGCCAGCACCCCGCCGGGACAGGGTAGAGAAAAACTGTTTTTT
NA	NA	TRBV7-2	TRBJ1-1	CASSLEFIRGTEAFF	TGTGCCAGCAGCTTAGAATTTATTAGGGGCACTGAAGCTTTCTTT
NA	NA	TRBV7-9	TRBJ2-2	CASSSDGLHTGELFF	TGTGCCAGCAGCTCCGATGGACTTCACACCGGGGAGCTGTTTTTT
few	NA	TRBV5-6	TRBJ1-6	CASSLFGQSNSPLHF	TGTGCCAGCAGCTTGTTTGGGCAGAGTAATTCACCCCTCCACTTT
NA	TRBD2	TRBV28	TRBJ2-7	CASSSTGLANYEQYF	TGTGCCAGCAGTTCGACGGGACTAGCGAACTACGAGCAGTACTTC
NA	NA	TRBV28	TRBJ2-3	CASSLPGVVDTQYF	TGTGCCAGCAGTTTACCGGGAGTAGTCGATACGCAGTATTTT
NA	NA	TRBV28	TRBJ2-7	CASSLSFRGLYEQYF	TGTGCCAGCAGTTTATCGTTCAGAGGGCTTTACGAGCAGTACTTC
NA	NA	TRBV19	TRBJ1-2	CASSPRQDFYGYTF	TGTGCCAGTAGTCCCCGACAGGATTTTTATGGCTACACCTTC
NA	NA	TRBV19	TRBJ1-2	CASSIQSGRNYGYTF	TGTGCCAGTAGTATCCAGAGCGGTCGCAACTATGGCTACACCTTC
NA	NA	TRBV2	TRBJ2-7	CASRGPTYEQYF	TGTGCCAGCAGGGGGCCGACCTACGAGCAGTACTTC
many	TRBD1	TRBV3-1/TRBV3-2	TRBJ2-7	CASSRTLQGQGDYEQYF	TGTGCCAGCAGCCGAACCCTACAGGGACAGGGGGACTACGAGCAGTACTTC
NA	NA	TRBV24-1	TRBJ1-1	CATRGGNTEAFF	TGTGCCACCAGGGGGGGAAACACTGAAGCTTTCTTT
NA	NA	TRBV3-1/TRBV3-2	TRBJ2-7	CASSQSRVSYEQYF	TGTGCCAGCAGCCAAAGCAGGGTCTCCTACGAGCAGTACTTC
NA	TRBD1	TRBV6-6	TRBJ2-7	CASSEPGQGTYEQYF	TGTGCCAGCAGCGAACCGGGACAGGGCACCTACGAGCAGTACTTC
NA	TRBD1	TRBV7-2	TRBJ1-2	CASSSGTGDIGGYTF	TGTGCCAGCAGCTCCGGTACAGGGGATATAGGTGGCTACACCTTC
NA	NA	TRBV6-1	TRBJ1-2	CASSAAGVGTIYGYTF	TGTGCCAGCAGTGCCGCTGGCGTCGGGACAATATATGGCTACACCTTC
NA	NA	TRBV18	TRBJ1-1	CASSPQTEVNTEAFF	TGTGCCAGCTCACCTCAGACAGAAGTGAACACTGAAGCTTTCTTT
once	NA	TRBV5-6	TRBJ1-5	CASSLIGGNQPQHF	TGTGCCAGCAGCTTAATAGGGGGCAATCAGCCCCAGCATTTT
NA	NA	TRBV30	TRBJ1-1	CAWKGDSRTEAFF	TGTGCCTGGAAAGGTGACAGTCGGACTGAAGCTTTCTTT
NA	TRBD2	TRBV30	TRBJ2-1	CAWSIPGTSGNEQFF	TGTGCCTGGAGTATCCCGGGGACTAGCGGCAATGAGCAGTTCTTC
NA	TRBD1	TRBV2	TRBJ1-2	CASSQQGAGGYTF	TGTGCCAGCAGCCAACAGGGGGCTGGGGGCTACACCTTC
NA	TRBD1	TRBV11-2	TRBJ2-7	CASSLGDRVDPFEQYF	TGTGCCAGCAGCTTAGGGGACAGGGTGGACCCATTCGAGCAGTACTTC
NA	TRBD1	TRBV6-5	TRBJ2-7	CASSSETGGSYEQYF	TGTGCCAGCAGTTCCGAGACAGGGGGTTCCTACGAGCAGTACTTC
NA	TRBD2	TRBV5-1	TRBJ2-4	CASSLGLAGGFVDIQYF	TGCGCCAGCAGCTTGGGGCTAGCGGGGGGCTTCGTGGACATTCAGTACTTC
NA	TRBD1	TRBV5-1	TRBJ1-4	CASSPTGINEKLFF	TGCGCCAGCAGCCCGACAGGGATTAATGAAAAACTGTTTTTT